The subject of this entry is one T cell receptor beta chain. The antigen this receptor binds is unknown. A much bigger clone sits one base away, suggesting this may be a read error. The data were obtained in a study of T cells in Graves' hyperthyroidism and ophthalmopathy (dated by TCRdb to about 2019). Concerning the study at large: Peripheral blood was collected at initial diagnosis, before any treatment. Once sampling was done, hyperthyroidism patients were given methimazole at a starting dose of 30 mg daily, whereas ophthalmopathy patients were given high-dose intravenous methylprednisolone. The paper describes TCR Vbeta CDR3 sequencing of 140 or so peripheral blood samples, made up of 43 ophthalmopathy patients, more than 70 hyperthyroidism patients and 17 progressor patients. Prospective prediction of ophthalmopathy was tested in an independent validation cohort consisting of 18 to 20 hyperthyroidism patients and around 17 patients who later progressed to ophthalmopathy. TCR V-J signatures able to tell the groups apart were searched for in a discovery cohort of 100 or so patients, of whom under 45 had Graves' ophthalmopathy and around 58 had stable Graves' hyperthyroidism. For training and testing, the 100 or so patients in the discovery cohort were randomly divided in a 7:3 ratio. In more than five Graves' hyperthyroidism patients, the study also compared T-cell repertoires from thyroid tissue with T-cell repertoires from blood. What the study reported, not specific to this receptor: No statistical method was used to set the sample size in advance, and investigators knew the group allocation. Most expanded thyroid clonotypes (frequency above 0.001) were also found in blood, which suggests that blood repertoires may mirror thyroid immune responses. A model built on a 13 V-J signature distinguished ophthalmopathy from stable hyperthyroidism, reaching around 87% sensitivity and approximately 83% specificity in cross-validation and 80%/75% in testing. In validation, the model predicted progression to ophthalmopathy with 65% to 71% sensitivity and 72% to 85% specificity, a median of 6.5 months before onset.

V ends up 8 bases short and J 3 bases short, with an unmatched junction base count of 9. From its cysteine to its phenylalanine, the CDR3 spans 15 amino acids. Only the CDR3 portion is preserved as DNA: 45 bases, with reading frame beginning at the first base. The germline V gene supplies CDR1 SNHLY and CDR2 FYNNEI. The TCR beta CDR3 regions were amplified from RNA transcripts. For the first round of RT-PCR on the TCR CDR3, the HTBI primer set was used together with the Qiagen OneStep RT-PCR kit. The libraries were constructed in a second round of multiplex PCR and then size-selected and purified. The libraries were sequenced on an Illumina HiSeq2000 using paired-end 100 bp reads. On the authors' methods: SOAPnuke was used to process the raw data, throwing out any read that contained adapters or uncalled bases, had a mean Phred below 15, or lacked an exact constant-primer or identifier match. High-quality paired reads were merged using COPE v1.2.5, and each unique nucleotide sequence was defined as a clonotype. MiTCR v1.1 was used to align clonotypes to the IMGT TRBV, TRBD and TRBJ reference segments. The analysis included only V-J combinations with a frequency above 0.0001, which together covered about 99% of the repertoires. The TCS score was defined as the ratio of F50 (clonal expansion) to E x V (chaos), calculated using BLOSUM62-based TCRdist between CDR3 peptides within each V-J. Welch's t-statistics and random forest reduced around 550 V-J features to fewer than 15, which were used in a naive Bayes classifier (R e1071). The public sequencing data were trimmed at Q25 with fastp and processed into clonotypes with MiXCR by TCRdb, which kept only in-frame beta chains. Each CDR3 protein gets just one entry, which takes the most common genes and DNA from the rows behind it. None of the V and J calls come from the authors' own analysis; TCRdb made them. The table for this sample lists around 210,000 distinct CDR3 sequences; approximately 16% of them were counted only once. Of the sample, roughly 49% is held by the ten largest clones.

A patient counted as having stable Graves' hyperthyroidism if no progression to ophthalmopathy occurred over 18 months of follow-up. Hyperthyroidism patients were newly diagnosed, had a disease duration of under 2 months, and were aged 18 to 65 years. Patients with uncontrolled infections, other autoimmune diseases, pregnancy or lactation were excluded. Diagnoses were established on the basis of clinical symptoms, serum thyroxine and TRAb, thyroid ultrasound, and orbital computed tomography. Ficoll-Paque density gradient centrifugation was used to isolate PBMCs from around 10 ml of fresh peripheral blood. Total RNA was extracted using Trizol reagent, and RNA quality was assessed on an Agilent 2100 Bioanalyzer.

The chain is assembled from TRBV2 and TRBJ1-5; 8 middle bases align to TRBD1. This sequence originates from a woman aged 45-65 years with Graves' hyperthyroidism. Sequenced input: blood. The DNA sequence is TGTGCCAGCGGCGGACAGGGTTGGGACAATCAGCCCCAGCATTTT. Translated, this gives CASGGQGWDNQPQHF.